This T cell receptor (beta chain) was observed in a study of cytomegalovirus exposure and HLA in healthy donors. This CDR3 has 14 residues. The trim removed 7 bases at V and 5 bases at J, leaving 8 bases unmatched. The germline V gene has CDR1 MNHEY and CDR2 SMNVEV (reference sequence). It was with 60 Vbeta and 13 Jbeta primers that the PCR ran. The method was immunoSEQ multiplex PCR; TCRdb's version includes in-frame clones alone and lacks a portion of them. The profile shows about 140,000 clones, 50% to 75% of them singletons. Sequencing used PBMCs. The V gene is TRBV27, the J gene TRBJ2-1; TRBD1 aligns across 7 bases. The sequence was collected from a woman in her thirties or forties in good health and CMV-seronegative. The CDR3 sequence is CASTRRGQNNEQFF. In DNA form, the CDR3 reads TGTGCCAGCACCCGTAGGGGGCAGAACAATGAGCAGTTCTTC.